This T cell receptor (beta chain) comes out of a study of glioma-infiltrating T cells after dendritic cell vaccination. Study as a whole: Autologous tumor lysate was loaded overnight onto monocyte-derived dendritic cells grown seven days with IL-4 and GM-CSF. General study results and limits: No direct clonality-survival link was found; a diverse polyclonal response may matter.

V was shortened by 0 bases and J by 7 bases, with 21 bases between the two germline ends. The CDR3 loop spans 17 amino acids. Per the germline V gene, CDR1 is SGHDN and CDR2 is FVKESK. Indicated time point: after dendritic cell vaccination, including at tumor progression/relapse. All glioblastoma patients lacked an isocitrate dehydrogenase mutation. Input was about 2 ug genomic DNA, or all available if less. Sequencing was performed with immunoSEQ multiplex PCR; in TCRdb, only in-frame clones are kept and a portion is missing. This sample carries tens of thousands of clones, roughly 84% of them seen once, and the ten largest clones take roughly 10%. Notes on this clone: No antigen is known for it.

This rearrangement joins TRBV14 to TRBJ2-5; D perhaps matches TRBD2 (6 bases). The sequence was collected from a human donor with glioblastoma. The sequencing here drew on blood, taken after dendritic cell vaccination. The CDR3 loop is CASSQDYGGLEEGTQYF. Here the CDR3 DNA reads TGTGCCAGCAGCCAAGACTACGGCGGCCTTGAGGAGGGGACCCAGTACTTC.